This T cell receptor beta chain was identified in a study of T cells after yellow fever vaccination. In germline, CDR1 is SEHNR, CDR2 FQNEAQ (reference sequence). The CDR3 has 16 residues. V lost 1 base and J lost 6, with 16 bases in between. 5'RACE template switching added a universal primer site and UMIs to TCR cDNA. TCRdb re-analysed the 5' RACE reads in MiXCR, keeping a single row per CDR3 protein. The sample comprises hundreds of thousands of distinct CDR3 sequences, under 25% of which are singletons, and more than 13% rests with the top ten. Points from the study as a whole: Most primary-vaccination clones reappeared after the booster (about 95% CD4, around 88% CD8). Contaminating bulk clonotypes could be abundant in FACS-sorted repertoires.

As to this clonotype: The target antigen is unknown.

The chain carries TRBV7-9 and TRBJ2-4; D is possibly TRBD1 (6 bases). The receptor was isolated from a man younger than 40 who received the YFV17D yellow fever vaccine. Sequencing used PBMCs, obtained 15 days after the yellow fever booster vaccination. The CDR3 spells CASSLGSTGHGNIQYF. For the CDR3, the DNA is TGTGCCAGCAGCTTAGGGTCGACAGGCCACGGAAACATTCAGTACTTC.